The 22 T cell receptor beta chains given below trace back to one sample, sequenced in a study of beta chain features in type 1 diabetes. Study-wide findings and caveats: People with Type 1 diabetes carried modestly yet significantly shorter TCRB CDR3s in all four CD4+ subsets.

No antigen has been assigned to these receptors. Sequenced material consisted of expressed TCRB transcripts (all of the isolated RNA was reverse transcribed). The data were produced by immunoSEQ multiplex PCR, yet TCRdb's version contains in-frame clones alone and is incomplete. Of a few hundred thousand clones listed, 9.6% are singletons. Sequenced input: central memory CD4+ T cells from blood. These receptors were obtained from a man aged 25-40 years with type 1 diabetes.

The rearrangement uses TRBV28 and TRBJ2-7; a weak D match, TRBD2 (7 bases). This CDR3 is 14 amino acids long. Germline V gene data show CDR1 as MDHEN and CDR2 as SYDVKM. Trimming pared 3 bases from V and 6 bases from J, leaving 15 bases between. The CDR3 region has the DNA TGTGCCAGCAGTTTCGGGGGGCAGGCTCTCGAGCAGTACTTC. It yields the protein CASSFGGQALEQYF. The whole variable domain, filled in from reference TRBV28 and TRBJ2-7, reads DVKVTQSSRYLVKRTGEKVFLECVQDMDHENMFWYRQDPGLGLRLIYFSYDVKMKEKGDIPEGYSVSREKKERFSLILESASTNQTSMYLCASSFGGQALEQYFGPGTRLTVT.

This clone was observed a few times. The J gene is TRBJ2-1, the V gene TRBV5-1; 8 bases are a match to TRBD1. CDR3 size: 15 residues. J gave up 3 bases and V 2 bases, and 4 bases lay outside the gene matches. Germline-derived CDR1 and CDR2 are SGHRS and YFSETQ. The CDR3 loop is CASSFGQGGYNEQFF. The CDR3 DNA reads TGCGCCAGCAGCTTTGGACAGGGTGGCTACAATGAGCAGTTCTTC.

The chain couples TRBV28 to TRBJ2-5, with 7 nucleotides matching TRBD2. The CDR3 sequence is 15 residues long. Trimming took 2 bases from V and 2 from J; bases not matched to a gene: 5. Germline loops: CDR1 MDHEN, CDR2 SYDVKM. The CDR3 sequence is CASSLGAAGQETQYF. The CDR3 nucleotides are TGTGCCAGCAGTTTAGGTGCAGCGGGGCAAGAGACCCAGTACTTC.

This clone has ten or more counts. The chain has TRBV10-3 and TRBJ2-1; 9 bases align to TRBD2. V shed 3 bases and J 5 bases; nucleotides not matched to a gene: 5. CDR1 is ENHRY and CDR2 is SYGVKD in the germline V gene. The CDR3 sequence is 15 residues long. The CDR3 here is CAISDWAGGNNEQFF. The DNA of the CDR3 is TGTGCCATCAGTGACTGGGCGGGAGGGAACAATGAGCAGTTCTTC.

At least ten counts were recorded for this clone. The chain is built from TRBV7-9 and TRBJ2-7, with D tentatively TRBD1 or TRBD2 (5 bases each). V dropped 5 bases and J dropped 2 bases, with 19 bases sitting between them. CDR3 length equals 16 residues. Germline V CDR1 and CDR2: SEHNR, FQNEAQ (reference sequence). CDR3 nucleotides: TGTGCCAGCAGCCCCGCAGGGATAGCGCCAACCTACGAGCAGTACTTC. Its protein is CASSPAGIAPTYEQYF.

Turning to this clone: A far larger clone is off by one base, so a read error is likely. This sample also contains other DNA sequences that code for the same CDR3. This chain uses TRBV6-6 with TRBJ1-2; the match to TRBD1 covers 7 bases. The CDR3 contains 12 residues. From germline, CDR1 is MNHNY and CDR2 SVGAGI (reference sequence). Losses at the gene ends were 6 bases for V and 8 bases for J; bases not matched to a gene: 6. The CDR3: CASSTTGDGYTF. The CDR3 region has the DNA TGTGCCAGCAGCACCACAGGGGACGGCTACACCTTC.

This rearrangement joins TRBV7-2 to TRBJ2-1; weak D call: TRBD2 (6 bases). CDR3 length: 16 amino acids. Looked up from germline, CDR1 is SGHTA and CDR2 is FQGNSA. V shed 5 bases and J shed 2 bases, with 16 bases lying between them. The CDR3 region has the DNA TGTGCCAGCAGCCGGGCCGGGAGTGGTCCCTACAATGAGCAGTTCTTC. The encoded protein is CASSRAGSGPYNEQFF.

The rearrangement joins TRBV5-8 to TRBJ2-1, with TRBD2 identical over 9 bases. Trimming at V came to 9 bases and at J to 0 bases, leaving 4 bases not matched to a gene. The germline V gene has CDR1 SGHTS and CDR2 YDEGEE. The CDR3 contains 14 residues. In nucleotides, the CDR3 is TGTGCCACCTATAGCGGGAGCTCCTACAATGAGCAGTTCTTC. The encoded protein is CATYSGSSYNEQFF.

The rearrangement joins TRBV2 to TRBJ2-5, with D unresolved. Germline values: CDR1 SNHLY, CDR2 FYNNEI. CDR3 length: 11 amino acids. The ends were cut back, 6 bases at V and 3 bases at J, with 5 bases in the middle. CDR3: CASSYKETQYF. CDR3 nucleotides: TGTGCCAGCAGCTATAAAGAGACCCAGTACTTC.

The V gene is TRBV18, the J gene TRBJ1-1, with D perhaps TRBD1 (5 bases). The CDR3 has 15 amino acids. Germline V gives CDR1 KGHSH, CDR2 LQKENI. The V gene lost 4 bases and the J gene lost 3 bases, with 15 bases spanning the gap. CDR3 protein: CASSQGRPIDTEAFF. The CDR3 nucleotides are TGTGCCAGCTCACAGGGGCGGCCCATTGACACTGAAGCTTTCTTT. The full variable domain, its missing parts supplied by reference TRBV18 and TRBJ1-1, is NAGVMQNPRHLVRRRGQEARLRCSPMKGHSHVYWYRQLPEEGLKFMVYLQKENIIDESGMPKERFSAEFPKEGPSILRIQQVVRGDSAAYFCASSQGRPIDTEAFFGQGTRLTVV.

This clone was recorded a few times. The chain carries TRBV7-9 and TRBJ1-5; TRBD1 might be the D (5 bases). Germline-derived CDR1 and CDR2 are SEHNR and FQNEAQ (reference sequence). CDR3 size: 15 residues. Trimming left V 1 base short and J 6 bases short, with 13 bases between. The CDR3 coding sequence is TGTGCCAGCAGCTTAGATCCGAGGAGGGGTCAGCCCCAGCATTTT. This codes for CASSLDPRRGQPQHF. The full variable domain, in which reference TRBV7-9 and TRBJ1-5 provide the parts outside the CDR3, is DTGVSQNPRHKITKRGQNVTFRCDPISEHNRLYWYRQTLGQGPEFLTYFQNEAQLEKSRLLSDRFSAERPKGSFSTLEIQRTEQGDSAMYLCASSLDPRRGQPQHFGDGTRLSIL.

This chain joins TRBV4-2 and TRBJ2-2; D possibly uses TRBD1 or TRBD2 (5 bases each). The CDR3 spans 16 residues. Trimming pared 1 base from V and 0 bases from J, leaving 9 bases between. CDR1 is LGHNA, CDR2 YNFKEQ, per germline. DNA of the CDR3: TGTGCCAGCAGCCAAGCTCGGGGACCGAACACCGGGGAGCTGTTTTTT. Its protein is CASSQARGPNTGELFF.

This chain connects TRBV6-6 to TRBJ1-1; D is undetermined. Per the germline V gene, CDR1 is MNHNY and CDR2 is SVGAGI (reference sequence). V lost 0 bases and J lost 0, with 11 bases in between. The CDR3 covers 16 residues. The CDR3 is CASSYSAIRMNTEAFF. Written as DNA, the CDR3 is TGTGCCAGCAGTTACTCAGCAATTCGGATGAACACTGAAGCTTTCTTT.

V usage is TRBV5-6 and J usage is TRBJ2-5; weak D call: TRBD1 (6 bases). The closer fit of TRBJ2-7 to the DNA end suggests the J call may be wrong. Looked up from germline, CDR1 is SGHDT and CDR2 is YYEEEE. The CDR3 spans 14 residues. The CDR3 nucleotides read TGTGCCAGCAGCTTTCTCGGGACAAGGGACGAGCAGTACTTC. The encoded protein is CASSFLGTRDEQYF.

This clone was counted between two and nine times. V usage is TRBV28 and J usage is TRBJ1-2; no clear D. Trimming removed 4 bases from V and 0 bases from J, with 6 bases in between. The CDR3 consists of 13 residues. The germline V gene encodes CDR1 MDHEN and CDR2 SYDVKM. This CDR3 is CASSSLANYGYTF. CDR3 nucleotides: TGTGCCAGCAGTTCCTTAGCTAACTATGGCTACACCTTC.

This clone was counted only a few times. The V gene is TRBV19, the J gene TRBJ2-2, with a possible D match to TRBD2 (5 bases). There are 13 residues in the CDR3. Trimming took off 5 bases at V and 6 bases at J, with 10 bases between the two ends. Germline V CDR1 and CDR2: LNHDA, SQIVND (reference sequence). CDR3 amino acids: CASSFTSSGELFF. CDR3 bases: TGTGCCAGTAGTTTCACTAGTTCCGGGGAGCTGTTTTTT.

The rearrangement joins TRBV27 to TRBJ2-1, with 16 bases matching TRBD2. The V and J ends lost 6 bases and 4 bases, in that order; junction bases with no gene match: 6. CDR3 length equals 17 residues. Germline values: CDR1 MNHEY, CDR2 SMNVEV (reference sequence). The CDR3, as DNA: TGTGCCAGCAGCACACCGGGACTAGCGGGAGGGTACAATGAGCAGTTCTTC. As protein: CASSTPGLAGGYNEQFF.

V is TRBV5-4 and J is TRBJ2-1; TRBD2 is a possible D gene (6 bases). V was cut by 4 bases and J by 0 bases, with 11 bases left in between. CDR1 SGHNT and CDR2 YYREEE come from the germline V gene (reference sequence). This CDR3 is 15 amino acids long. In DNA form, the CDR3 reads TGTGCCAGCAGCATATACGGGAGCTCCTACAATGAGCAGTTCTTC. Its translation: CASSIYGSSYNEQFF.

This clone came up a few times. CDR3 in DNA: TGTGCCAGCAGCCAATTCACAGGGGGTCGGACTGAAGCTTTCTTT. It codes for CASSQFTGGRTEAFF. This chain joins TRBV4-2 and TRBJ1-1; 8 positions match TRBD1. This CDR3 has 15 residues. J was trimmed by 5 bases and V by 2 bases; bases with no gene match: 7. Germline assignment: CDR1 LGHNA and CDR2 YNFKEQ.

This chain uses TRBV10-3 with TRBJ2-5; no clear D gene. Germline CDR1 reads ENHRY; CDR2 reads SYGVKD. The CDR3 runs to 13 residues. Trimming took 2 bases from V and 4 from J, leaving 8 bases between them. CDR3 bases: TGTGCCATCAGTGAGGAAAACTCAGAGACCCAGTACTTC. This encodes CAISEENSETQYF.

This clone was recorded at least ten times. The chain is built from TRBV9 and TRBJ1-1; no reliable D call. The germline V gene encodes CDR1 SGDLS and CDR2 YYNGEE. The V and J ends lost 2 bases and 0 bases respectively, with 11 bases between them. This CDR3 is built from 15 residues. Written as DNA, the CDR3 is TGTGCCAGCAGCGTTGAGACGTGGATGAACACTGAAGCTTTCTTT. Protein: CASSVETWMNTEAFF.

In its sample, this clone was seen a few times. The gene calls are TRBV5-4 and TRBJ2-5; D might be TRBD1 (5 bases). Germline V lookup: CDR1 SGHNT, CDR2 YYREEE (reference sequence). The length of the CDR3 is 14 residues. V dropped 0 bases and J dropped 0 bases, with 6 bases sitting between them. CDR3 DNA sequence: TGTGCCAGCAGCTTGGAGGGGTACCAAGAGACCCAGTACTTC. Amino acids: CASSLEGYQETQYF.